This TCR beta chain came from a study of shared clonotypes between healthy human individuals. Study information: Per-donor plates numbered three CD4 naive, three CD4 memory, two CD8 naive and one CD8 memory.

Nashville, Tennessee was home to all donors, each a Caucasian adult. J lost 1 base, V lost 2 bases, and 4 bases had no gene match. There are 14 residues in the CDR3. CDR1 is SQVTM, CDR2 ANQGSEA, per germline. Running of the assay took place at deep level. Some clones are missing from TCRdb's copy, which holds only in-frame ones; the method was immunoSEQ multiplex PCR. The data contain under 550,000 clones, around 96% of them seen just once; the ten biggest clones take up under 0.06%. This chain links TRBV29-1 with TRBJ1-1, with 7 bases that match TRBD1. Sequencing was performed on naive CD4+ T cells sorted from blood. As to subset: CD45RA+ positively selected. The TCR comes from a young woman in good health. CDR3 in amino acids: CSVELRDRNTEAFF. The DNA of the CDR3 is TGCAGCGTTGAACTCCGGGACAGGAACACTGAAGCTTTCTTT.